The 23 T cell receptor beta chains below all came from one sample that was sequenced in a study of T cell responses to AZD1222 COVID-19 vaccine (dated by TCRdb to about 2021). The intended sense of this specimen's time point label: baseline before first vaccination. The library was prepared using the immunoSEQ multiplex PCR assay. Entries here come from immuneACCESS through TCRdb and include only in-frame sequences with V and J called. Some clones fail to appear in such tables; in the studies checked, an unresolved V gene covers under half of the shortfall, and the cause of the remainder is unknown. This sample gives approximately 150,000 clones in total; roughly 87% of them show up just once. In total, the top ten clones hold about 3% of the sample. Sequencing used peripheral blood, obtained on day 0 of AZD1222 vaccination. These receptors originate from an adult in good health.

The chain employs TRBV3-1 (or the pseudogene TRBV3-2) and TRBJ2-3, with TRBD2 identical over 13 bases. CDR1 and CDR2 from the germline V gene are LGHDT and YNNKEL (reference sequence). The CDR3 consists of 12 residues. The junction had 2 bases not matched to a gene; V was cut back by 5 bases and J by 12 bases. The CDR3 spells CASSGTSGTQYF. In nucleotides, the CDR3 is TGTGCCAGCAGCGGGACTAGCGGGACTCAGTATTTT.

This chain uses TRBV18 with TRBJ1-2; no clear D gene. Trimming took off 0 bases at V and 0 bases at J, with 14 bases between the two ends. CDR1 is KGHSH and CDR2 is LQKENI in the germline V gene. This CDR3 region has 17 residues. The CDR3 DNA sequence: TGTGCCAGCTCACCACCGGGCGAGGTTCCCACTAACTATGGCTACACCTTC. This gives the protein CASSPPGEVPTNYGYTF. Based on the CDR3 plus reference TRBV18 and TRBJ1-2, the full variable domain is NAGVMQNPRHLVRRRGQEARLRCSPMKGHSHVYWYRQLPEEGLKFMVYLQKENIIDESGMPKERFSAEFPKEGPSILRIQQVVRGDSAAYFCASSPPGEVPTNYGYTFGSGTRLTVV.

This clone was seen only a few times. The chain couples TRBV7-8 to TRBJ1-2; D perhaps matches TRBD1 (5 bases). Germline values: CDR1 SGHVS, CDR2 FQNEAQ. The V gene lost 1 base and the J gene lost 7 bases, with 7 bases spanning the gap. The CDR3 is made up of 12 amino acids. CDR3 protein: CASSLDRFGYTF. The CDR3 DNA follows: TGTGCCAGCAGCTTAGACAGGTTTGGCTACACCTTC. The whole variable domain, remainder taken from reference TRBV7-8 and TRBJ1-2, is GAGVSQSPRYKVAKRGQDVALRCDPISGHVSLFWYQQALGQGPEFLTYFQNEAQLDKSGLPSDRFFAERPEGSVSTLKIQRTQQEDSAVYLCASSLDRFGYTFGSGTRLTVV.

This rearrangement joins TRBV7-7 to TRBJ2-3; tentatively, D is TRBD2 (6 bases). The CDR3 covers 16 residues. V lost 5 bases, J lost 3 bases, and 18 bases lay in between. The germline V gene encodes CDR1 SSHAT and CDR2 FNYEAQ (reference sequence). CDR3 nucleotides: TGTGCCAGCAGCCCGAACGGGGGAGTCGGGACAGATACGCAGTATTTT. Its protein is CASSPNGGVGTDTQYF.

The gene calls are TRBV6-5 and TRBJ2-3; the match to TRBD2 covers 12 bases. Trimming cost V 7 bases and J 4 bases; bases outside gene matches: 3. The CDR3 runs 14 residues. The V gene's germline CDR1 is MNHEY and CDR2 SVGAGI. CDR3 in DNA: TGTGCCAGCATCGCTAGCGGGAGGGCAGATACGCAGTATTTT. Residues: CASIASGRADTQYF.

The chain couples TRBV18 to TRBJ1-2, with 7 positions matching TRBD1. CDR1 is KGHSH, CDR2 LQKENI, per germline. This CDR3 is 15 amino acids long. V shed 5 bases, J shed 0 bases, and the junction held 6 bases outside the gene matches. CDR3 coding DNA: TGTGCCAGCTCATTGGGGACAGATGCTAACTATGGCTACACCTTC. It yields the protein CASSLGTDANYGYTF.

CDR3 in amino acids: CSAKNTDTQYF. In DNA form, the CDR3 reads TGCAGTGCTAAGAACACAGATACGCAGTATTTT. This rearrangement joins TRBV20-1 to TRBJ2-3; D remains ambiguous. CDR3 size: 11 residues. Trimming pared 4 bases from V and 2 bases from J, leaving 4 bases between. CDR1 and CDR2 (germline): DFQATT, SNEGSKA (reference sequence).

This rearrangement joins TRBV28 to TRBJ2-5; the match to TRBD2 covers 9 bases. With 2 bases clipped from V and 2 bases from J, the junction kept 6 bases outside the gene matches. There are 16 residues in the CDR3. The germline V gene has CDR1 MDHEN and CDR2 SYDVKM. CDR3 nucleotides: TGTGCCAGCAGTTTACCCACTAGCGGGTTACAAGAGACCCAGTACTTC. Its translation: CASSLPTSGLQETQYF.

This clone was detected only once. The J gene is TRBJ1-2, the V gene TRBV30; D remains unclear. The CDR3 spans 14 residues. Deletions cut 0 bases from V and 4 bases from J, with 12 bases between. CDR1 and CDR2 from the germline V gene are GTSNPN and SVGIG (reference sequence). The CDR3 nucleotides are TGTGCCTGGAGTGTACAAGGGTTAAGCTATGGCTACACCTTC. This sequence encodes CAWSVQGLSYGYTF.

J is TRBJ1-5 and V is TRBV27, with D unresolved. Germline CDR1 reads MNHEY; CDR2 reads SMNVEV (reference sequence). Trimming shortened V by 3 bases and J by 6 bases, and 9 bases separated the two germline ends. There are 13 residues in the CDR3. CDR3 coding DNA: TGTGCCAGCAGTTTGGGGTTCGGTCAGCCCCAGCATTTT. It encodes CASSLGFGQPQHF.

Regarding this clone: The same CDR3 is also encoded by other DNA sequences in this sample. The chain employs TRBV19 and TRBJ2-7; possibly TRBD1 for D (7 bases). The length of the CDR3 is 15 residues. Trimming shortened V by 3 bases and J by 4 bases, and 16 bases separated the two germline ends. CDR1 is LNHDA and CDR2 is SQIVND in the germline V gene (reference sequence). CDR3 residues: CASSIQAGGRYEQYF. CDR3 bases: TGTGCCAGTAGTATTCAGGCAGGGGGGAGGTACGAGCAGTACTTC. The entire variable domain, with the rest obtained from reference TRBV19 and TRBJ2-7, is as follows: DGGITQSPKYLFRKEGQNVTLSCEQNLNHDAMYWYRQDPGQGLRLIYYSQIVNDFQKGDIAEGYSVSREKKESFPLTVTSAQKNPTAFYLCASSIQAGGRYEQYFGPGTRLTVT.

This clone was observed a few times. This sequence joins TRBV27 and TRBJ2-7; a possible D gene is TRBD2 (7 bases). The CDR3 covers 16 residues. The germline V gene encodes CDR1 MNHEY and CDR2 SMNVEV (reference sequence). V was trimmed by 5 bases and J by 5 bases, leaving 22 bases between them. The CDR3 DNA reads TGTGCCAGCAGTAACTACCCGGGGGGCGCGACCCACGAGCAGTACTTC. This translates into CASSNYPGGATHEQYF.

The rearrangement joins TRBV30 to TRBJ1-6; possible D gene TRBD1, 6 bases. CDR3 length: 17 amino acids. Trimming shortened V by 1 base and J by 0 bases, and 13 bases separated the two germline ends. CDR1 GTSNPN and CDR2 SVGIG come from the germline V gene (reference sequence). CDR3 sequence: CAWSGRDRSSYNSPLHF. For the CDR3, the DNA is TGTGCCTGGAGTGGACGAGACAGGAGCTCCTATAATTCACCCCTCCACTTT. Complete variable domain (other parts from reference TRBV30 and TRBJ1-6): SQTIHQWPATLVQPVGSPLSLECTVEGTSNPNLYWYRQAAGRGLQLLFYSVGIGQISSEVPQNLSASRPQDRQFILSSKKLLLSDSGFYLCAWSGRDRSSYNSPLHFGNGTRLTVT.

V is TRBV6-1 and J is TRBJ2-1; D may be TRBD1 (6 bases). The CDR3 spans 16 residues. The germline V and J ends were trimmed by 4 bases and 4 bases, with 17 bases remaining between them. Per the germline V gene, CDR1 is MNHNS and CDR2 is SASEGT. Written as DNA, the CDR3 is TGTGCCAGCAGTGCCTCCCCAGGGGTACCTTACAATGAGCAGTTCTTC. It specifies CASSASPGVPYNEQFF.

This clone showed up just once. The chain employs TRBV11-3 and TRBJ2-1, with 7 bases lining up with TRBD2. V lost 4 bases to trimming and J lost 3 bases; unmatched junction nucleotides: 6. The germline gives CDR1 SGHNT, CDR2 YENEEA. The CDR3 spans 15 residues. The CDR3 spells CASSSLARGYNEQFF. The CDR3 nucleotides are TGTGCCAGCAGCTCACTAGCGAGGGGCTACAATGAGCAGTTCTTC.

This chain's CDR3 is CASSQPDSLGNTIYF. The CDR3 nucleotides are TGCGCCAGCAGTCAACCGGACAGTCTAGGAAACACCATATATTTT. The chain recombines TRBV23-1 with TRBJ1-3; D possibly corresponds to TRBD1 (6 bases). TRBV23-1 is designated an ORF whose function remains uncertain. Trimming shortened V by 2 bases and J by 4 bases, and 12 bases separated the two germline ends. The length of the CDR3 is 15 residues.

CDR3 sequence: CASTASGTGGNWKAFF. Here the CDR3 DNA reads TGTGCCAGTACCGCATCGGGAACAGGGGGTAATTGGAAAGCTTTCTTT. V gene TRBV19 combines with J gene TRBJ1-1, with TRBD1 identical over 8 bases. V was clipped by 7 bases and J by 9 bases; unmatched bases: 19. The CDR3 runs 16 residues. Germline loops: CDR1 LNHDA, CDR2 SQIVND (reference sequence).

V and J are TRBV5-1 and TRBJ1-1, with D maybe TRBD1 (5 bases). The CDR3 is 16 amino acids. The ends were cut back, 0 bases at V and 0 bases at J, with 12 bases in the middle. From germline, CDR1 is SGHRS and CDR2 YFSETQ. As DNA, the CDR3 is TGCGCCAGCAGCTTGGCCTTCGGGACGGTGAACACTGAAGCTTTCTTT. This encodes CASSLAFGTVNTEAFF.

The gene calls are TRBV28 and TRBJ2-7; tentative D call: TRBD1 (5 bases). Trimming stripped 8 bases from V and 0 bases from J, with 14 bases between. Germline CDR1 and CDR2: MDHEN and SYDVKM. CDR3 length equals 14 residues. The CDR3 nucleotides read TGTGCCAGCCAGTTTAGGGGCAGCTCCTACGAGCAGTACTTC. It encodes CASQFRGSSYEQYF.

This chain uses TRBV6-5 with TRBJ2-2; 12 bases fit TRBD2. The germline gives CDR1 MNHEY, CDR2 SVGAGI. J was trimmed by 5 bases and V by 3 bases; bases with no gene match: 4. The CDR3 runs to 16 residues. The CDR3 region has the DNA TGTGCCAGCAGTTATGGACTAGCGGGGCCGACCGGGGAGCTGTTTTTT. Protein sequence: CASSYGLAGPTGELFF.

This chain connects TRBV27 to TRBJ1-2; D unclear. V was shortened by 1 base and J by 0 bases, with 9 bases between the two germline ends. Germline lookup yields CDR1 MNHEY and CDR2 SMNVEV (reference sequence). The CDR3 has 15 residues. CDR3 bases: TGTGCCAGCAGTTTATTGGCGGCTTCTAACTATGGCTACACCTTC. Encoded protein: CASSLLAASNYGYTF.

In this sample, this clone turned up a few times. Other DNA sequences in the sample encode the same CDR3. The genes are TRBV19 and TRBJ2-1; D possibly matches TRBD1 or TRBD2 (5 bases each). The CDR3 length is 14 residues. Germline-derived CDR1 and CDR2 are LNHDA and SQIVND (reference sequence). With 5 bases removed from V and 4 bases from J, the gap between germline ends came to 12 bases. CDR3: CASSPRGPYNEQFF. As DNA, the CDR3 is TGTGCCAGTAGTCCGAGGGGACCTTACAATGAGCAGTTCTTC.

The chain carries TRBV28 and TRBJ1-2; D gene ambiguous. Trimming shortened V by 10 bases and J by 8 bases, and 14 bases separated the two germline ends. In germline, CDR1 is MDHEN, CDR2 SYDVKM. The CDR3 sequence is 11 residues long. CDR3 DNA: TGTGCCACCCCCGGGTTGGGAGGCTACACCTTC. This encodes CATPGLGGYTF.